This T cell receptor (beta chain) is drawn from a study of a mutant IDH1 vaccine in newly diagnosed glioma. With 4 bases removed from V and 1 base from J, the gap between germline ends came to 7 bases. From germline, CDR1 is SGHDT and CDR2 YYEEEE. CDR3 length equals 13 residues. Measured with immunoSEQ multiplex PCR; TCRdb has only the in-frame clones, and not every one. The profile shows approximately 60,000 clones, over 70% of them singletons. The time point here: week 23, last vaccination. A single vaccine dose contained 300 ug of mutant IDH1 20-mer peptide, and topical imiquimod was used with it. Of note for this clone: Its antigen is unidentified.

This TCR derives from a man aged 40-49 years with glioma. The material sequenced was PBMCs, taken from a glioma patient whose treatment included an IDH1 peptide vaccine. The chain couples TRBV5-6 to TRBJ2-3; D is uncertain. The CDR3 sequence is CASSLERTDTQYF. Here the CDR3 DNA reads TGTGCCAGCAGCCTCGAGCGCACAGATACGCAGTATTTT.